Reported below is one T cell receptor (beta chain). This sample stems from a study of blood T cell repertoires in COVID-19. In the study overall: Sample material is recorded as cDNA or gDNA derived from T cells, B-cell-depleted T cells, or PBMCs.

The assay was immunoSEQ multiplex PCR, and TCRdb's table has in-frame clones only and misses some. The data contain over 200,000 clones, 86% of them seen just once; the ten biggest clones take up 2.5% to 3.5%. The CDR3 contains 14 residues. Trimming cost V 5 bases and J 2 bases, with 13 bases left between them. Per the germline V gene, CDR1 is SEHNR and CDR2 is FQNEAQ (reference sequence). The chain employs TRBV7-9 and TRBJ2-7; D is unresolved. Material: peripheral blood. The sequence derives from a woman in her thirties who had recovered from COVID-19. The CDR3 region is CASSASSSPYEQYF. The CDR3 bases are TGTGCCAGCAGCGCCTCTAGTTCCCCCTACGAGCAGTACTTC.